Sequencing of this TCR beta chain was carried out in a study of blood T cell repertoires in COVID-19. Study-level information: Italy, Spain and the United States were the sources of the convalescent and acute COVID-19 samples. T cells, B-cell-depleted T cells, or PBMCs provided the cDNA or gDNA that served as material.

Study processing details: Amplification from reference gene primers served as the basis for estimated nucleated cell counts. Generated by immunoSEQ multiplex PCR, the TCRdb table keeps only in-frame clones and is missing some. Clone size and V and J calls were adopted from that table, with D and trimming inferred from the DNA. The sample consists of about 75,000 clones, around 79% of them appearing once. The specimen sequenced was peripheral blood. The source is a woman aged 80 or over with active or convalescent COVID-19.

CDR3 sequence (DNA): TGTGCCAGCAGCTTGACCGGGAGGCCTGAAGCTTTCTTT. Its protein product is CASSLTGRPEAFF. This sequence joins TRBV7-9 and TRBJ1-1; D call uncertain. Germline values: CDR1 SEHNR, CDR2 FQNEAQ (reference sequence). CDR3 length: 13 residues. V was shortened by 3 bases and J by 6 bases, with 11 bases between the two germline ends.